Listed here is a single T cell receptor (beta chain). This clonotype came up many times. The clone's antigen remains unknown. Base qualities are missing; no much larger clone stands one base away. These reads were obtained on an Illumina NovaSeq 6000. TCRalpha and TCRbeta cDNA libraries were built by 5'RACE with constant-segment primers, adding sample barcodes and unique molecular identifiers. Trizol reagent was used to extract RNA from every sample. Library amplification was performed in two PCR steps, and a second sample barcode and Illumina TruSeq adapters were introduced in the second step. Sequencing of the libraries was done on an Illumina NovaSeq, producing 2 x 150 bp paired-end reads. Regarding the original processing steps: Reads were demultiplexed and collapsed into UMI-guided consensus sequences with migec v1.2.7. With mixcr v2.1.11, UMI consensuses were aligned to TRA and TRB V and J templates and assembled into clonotypes. A clonotype was counted as expanded or contracted only when both edgeR and NoisET called the clonotype significant, with the noise models trained on biological replicates. edgeR calls used a false discovery rate-adjusted p below 0.01 and a log2 fold-change threshold of 1. As an exploratory analysis of dynamics, max-normalized trajectories of the 1000 most abundant clonotypes were examined with PCA combined with hierarchical clustering. Each responding clone was given a CD4 or CD8 phenotype based on the CD4+ and CD8+ repertoires, which had been sequenced separately. TCRdb trimmed public reads at Q25 via fastp, called clones via MiXCR and kept in-frame beta chains. Each entry merges the rows of one CDR3 protein and shows their most common DNA and genes. The V and J calls shown here were made by TCRdb, not taken from the authors' results. This sample comprises 250,000 to 350,000 distinct CDR3 sequences, around a sixth of them detected only once. Roughly 22% of the sample lies in the top ten.

The data were obtained in a study of T-cell memory formation after mild COVID-19 (dated by TCRdb to the early 2020s). Background for the entire study: Most TCR sequence clusters were specific to one of the two donors. In a couple of donors, T-cell clones that expanded and contracted after mild COVID-19 were tracked by sequencing TCRalpha and TCRbeta repertoires over time. Two young, previously healthy adult volunteers, one female and one male, were included in the cohort.

Ficoll-Paque density gradient centrifugation was the method used to isolate PBMCs. The junction carries 9 bases between V and J, which are trimmed by 6 bases and 0 bases respectively. The germline V gene (reference sequence) provides CDR1 DFQATT and CDR2 SNEGSKA. The CDR3 goes from the cysteine to the phenylalanine over 13 residues. The only DNA kept is the CDR3, 39 bases in frame from the first base. Broader findings and caveats from the paper: Clones contracting from day 15 to 85 had balanced CD4/CD8 phenotypes, while a second wave expanding from day 15 to 37 was biased towards CD4+. SARS-CoV-2 specificity was not confirmed for the second-wave clones peaking on day 37. Some responding clones were detected in pre-infection memory, suggesting pre-existing cross-reactive memory T cells joined the SARS-CoV-2 response. Only a couple of mild cases were covered in the study, and larger cohorts including severe cases with pre-infection samples were considered necessary. Contracting CD4+ clones were found mainly in CM and EM memory subsets, while CD8+ clones were enriched in EMRA.

The sequencing sample was made of PBMCs or a T cell subset sorted from them (not recorded which). The chain was built from TRBV20-1 and TRBJ2-4; no D gene is confidently identified. This TCR derives from a man in his late teens or twenties who had mild COVID-19 (a few samples of this study predate the infection). The sample titles of this study are shuffled in the database, so cell type and time point are left out; the donor was told from shared clones. The CDR3 is CSAADLAKNIQYF. The DNA sequence follows: TGCAGTGCGGCAGATTTAGCCAAAAACATTCAGTACTTC.